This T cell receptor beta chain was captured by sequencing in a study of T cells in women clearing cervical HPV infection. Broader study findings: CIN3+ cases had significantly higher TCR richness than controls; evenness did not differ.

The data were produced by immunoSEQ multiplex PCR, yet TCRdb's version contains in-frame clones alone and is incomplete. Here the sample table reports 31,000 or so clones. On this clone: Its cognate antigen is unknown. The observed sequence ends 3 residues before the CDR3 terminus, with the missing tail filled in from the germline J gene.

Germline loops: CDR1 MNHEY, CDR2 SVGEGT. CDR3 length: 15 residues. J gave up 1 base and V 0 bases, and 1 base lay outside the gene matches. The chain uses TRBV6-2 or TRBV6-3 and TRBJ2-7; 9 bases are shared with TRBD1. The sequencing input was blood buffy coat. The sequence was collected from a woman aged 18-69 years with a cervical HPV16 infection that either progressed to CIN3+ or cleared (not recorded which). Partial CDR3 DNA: TGTGCCAGCAGTTACTCCGGGACAGGGTCCTACGAG. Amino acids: CASSYSGTGSYE. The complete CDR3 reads CASSYSGTGSYEQYF.